This T cell receptor (beta chain) was profiled in a study of Graves' ophthalmopathy and Graves' hyperthyroidism. Study findings and constraints: The model's ophthalmopathy progression predictions had less than 71% sensitivity and approximately 72% specificity.

RNA transcripts provided the template for amplifying TCR beta CDR3 regions. Second-round multiplex PCR came after first-round RT-PCR with HTBI primers. A single record per CDR3 protein comes from TCRdb applying MiXCR to the multiplex PCR reads. The sample has around 660,000 distinct CDR3 sequences, roughly 39% seen once; the top ten hold roughly 3.5%. This clonotype has at least ten counts. Its antigen is unidentified. Material: peripheral blood. The receptor was derived from an adult man with Graves' ophthalmopathy.

CDR3 sequence reads: CASSLTSRTYEQYF. The CDR3 nucleotides read TGTGCCAGCAGCTTAACGTCACGGACCTACGAGCAGTACTTC. The rearrangement links TRBV7-8 to TRBJ2-7, with D unresolved. The CDR3 contains 14 residues. Trimming removed 2 bases from V and 2 bases from J, with 10 bases in between. The germline gives CDR1 SGHVS, CDR2 FQNEAQ.